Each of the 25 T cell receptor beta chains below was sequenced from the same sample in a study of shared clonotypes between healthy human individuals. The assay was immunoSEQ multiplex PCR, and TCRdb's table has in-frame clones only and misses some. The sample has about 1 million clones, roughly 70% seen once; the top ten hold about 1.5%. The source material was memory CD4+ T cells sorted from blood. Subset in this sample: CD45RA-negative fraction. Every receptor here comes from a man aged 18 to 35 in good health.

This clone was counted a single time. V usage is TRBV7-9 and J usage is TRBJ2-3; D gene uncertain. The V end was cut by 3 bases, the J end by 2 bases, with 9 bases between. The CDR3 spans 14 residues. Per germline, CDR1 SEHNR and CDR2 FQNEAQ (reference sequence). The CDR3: CASSFDGFTDTQYF. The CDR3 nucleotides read TGTGCCAGCAGCTTCGACGGTTTCACAGATACGCAGTATTTT.

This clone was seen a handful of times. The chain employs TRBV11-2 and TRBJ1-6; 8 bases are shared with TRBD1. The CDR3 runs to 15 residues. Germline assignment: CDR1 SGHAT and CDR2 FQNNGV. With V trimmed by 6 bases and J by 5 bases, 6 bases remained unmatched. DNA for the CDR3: TGTGCCAGCAGGCCGTCAGGGGGCGATAATTCACCCCTCCACTTT. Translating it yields CASRPSGGDNSPLHF.

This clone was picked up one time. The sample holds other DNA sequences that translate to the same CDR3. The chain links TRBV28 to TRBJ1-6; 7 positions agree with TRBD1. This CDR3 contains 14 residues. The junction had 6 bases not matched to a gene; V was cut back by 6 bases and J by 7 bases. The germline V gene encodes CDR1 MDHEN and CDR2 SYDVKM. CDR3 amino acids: CASSLGTANSPLHF. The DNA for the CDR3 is TGTGCCAGCAGCCTAGGGACAGCGAATTCACCCCTCCACTTT.

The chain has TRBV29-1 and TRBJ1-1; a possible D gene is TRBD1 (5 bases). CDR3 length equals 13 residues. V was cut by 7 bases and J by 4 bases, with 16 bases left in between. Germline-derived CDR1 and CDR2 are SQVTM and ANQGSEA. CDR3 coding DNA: TGCAGCGCTAGTCTCGGGGGGGGCACTGAAGCTTTCTTT. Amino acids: CSASLGGGTEAFF.

The CDR3 sequence is CASQGPPNYNEQFF. The CDR3 nucleotides are TGTGCCAGCCAGGGACCTCCCAACTACAATGAGCAGTTCTTC. The chain joins TRBV28 to TRBJ2-1; D tentatively fits TRBD1 or TRBD2 (5 bases each). Germline-derived CDR1 and CDR2 are MDHEN and SYDVKM. Trimming took off 8 bases at V and 3 bases at J, with 14 bases between the two ends. This CDR3 is 14 amino acids long.

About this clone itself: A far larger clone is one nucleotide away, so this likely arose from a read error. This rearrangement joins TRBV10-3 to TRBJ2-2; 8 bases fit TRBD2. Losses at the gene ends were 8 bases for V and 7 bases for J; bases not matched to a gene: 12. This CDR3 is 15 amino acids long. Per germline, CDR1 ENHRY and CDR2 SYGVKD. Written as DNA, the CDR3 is TGTGCCATCGGTGTTGCAGCGGGAGAGGGCGGGGAGCTGTTTTTT. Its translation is CAIGVAAGEGGELFF.

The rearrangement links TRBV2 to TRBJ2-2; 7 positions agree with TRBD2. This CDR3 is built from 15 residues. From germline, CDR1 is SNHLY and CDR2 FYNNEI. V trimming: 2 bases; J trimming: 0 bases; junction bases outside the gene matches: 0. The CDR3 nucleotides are TGTGCCAGCAGTGAACTAGCGGCGAACACCGGGGAGCTGTTTTTT. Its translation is CASSELAANTGELFF.

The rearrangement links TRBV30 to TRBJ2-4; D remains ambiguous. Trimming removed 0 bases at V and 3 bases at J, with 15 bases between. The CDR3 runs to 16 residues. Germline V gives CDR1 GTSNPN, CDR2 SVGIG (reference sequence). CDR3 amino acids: CAWSVGQHQNKNIQYF. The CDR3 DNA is TGTGCCTGGAGTGTTGGTCAGCACCAGAACAAAAACATTCAGTACTTC.

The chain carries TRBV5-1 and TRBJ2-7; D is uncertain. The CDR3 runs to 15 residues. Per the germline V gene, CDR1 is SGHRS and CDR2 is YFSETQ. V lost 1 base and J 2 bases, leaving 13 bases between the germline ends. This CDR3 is CASSLTYGLAYEQYF. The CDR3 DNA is TGCGCCAGCAGCTTGACCTACGGTCTAGCCTACGAGCAGTACTTC.

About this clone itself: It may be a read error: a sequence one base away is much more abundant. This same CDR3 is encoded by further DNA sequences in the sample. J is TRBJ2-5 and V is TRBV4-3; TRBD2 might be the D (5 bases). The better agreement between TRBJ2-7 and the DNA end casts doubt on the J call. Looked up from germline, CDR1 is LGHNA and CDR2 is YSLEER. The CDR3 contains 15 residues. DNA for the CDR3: TGCGCCAGCAGCCAAGATCGAGCGGCTACCTACGAGCAGTACTTC. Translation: CASSQDRAATYEQYF.

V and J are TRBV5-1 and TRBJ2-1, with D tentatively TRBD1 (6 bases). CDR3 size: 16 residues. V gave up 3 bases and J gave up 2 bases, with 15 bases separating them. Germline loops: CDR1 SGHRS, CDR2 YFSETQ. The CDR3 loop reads CASSSPQGLTYNEQFF. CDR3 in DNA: TGCGCCAGCAGCTCGCCACAGGGCCTGACCTACAATGAGCAGTTCTTC.

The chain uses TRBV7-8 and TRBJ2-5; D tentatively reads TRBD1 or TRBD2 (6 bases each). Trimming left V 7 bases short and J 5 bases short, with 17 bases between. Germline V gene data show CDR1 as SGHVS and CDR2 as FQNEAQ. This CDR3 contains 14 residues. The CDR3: CASIQGTPSETQYF. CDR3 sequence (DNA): TGTGCCAGCATCCAGGGGACTCCCTCTGAGACCCAGTACTTC. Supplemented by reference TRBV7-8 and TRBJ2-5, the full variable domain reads GAGVSQSPRYKVAKRGQDVALRCDPISGHVSLFWYQQALGQGPEFLTYFQNEAQLDKSGLPSDRFFAERPEGSVSTLKIQRTQQEDSAVYLCASIQGTPSETQYFGPGTRLLVL.

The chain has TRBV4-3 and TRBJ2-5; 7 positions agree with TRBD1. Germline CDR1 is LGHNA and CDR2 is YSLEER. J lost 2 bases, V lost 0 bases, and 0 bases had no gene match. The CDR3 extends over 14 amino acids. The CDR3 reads CASSQETGQETQYF. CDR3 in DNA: TGCGCCAGCAGCCAAGAGACAGGGCAAGAGACCCAGTACTTC.

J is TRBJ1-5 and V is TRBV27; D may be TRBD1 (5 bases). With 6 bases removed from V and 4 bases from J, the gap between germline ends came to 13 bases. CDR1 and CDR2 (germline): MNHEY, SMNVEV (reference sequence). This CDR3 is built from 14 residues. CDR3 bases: TGTGCCAGCAGAAAAGGGGCAGCAAATCAGCCCCAGCATTTT. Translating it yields CASRKGAANQPQHF.

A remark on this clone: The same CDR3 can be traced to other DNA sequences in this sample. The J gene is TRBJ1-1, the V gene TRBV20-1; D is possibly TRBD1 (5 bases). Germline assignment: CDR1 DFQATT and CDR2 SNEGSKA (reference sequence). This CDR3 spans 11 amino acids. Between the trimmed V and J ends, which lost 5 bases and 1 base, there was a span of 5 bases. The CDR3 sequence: CSAGGNTEAFF. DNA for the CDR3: TGCAGTGCTGGGGGGAACACTGAAGCTTTCTTT.

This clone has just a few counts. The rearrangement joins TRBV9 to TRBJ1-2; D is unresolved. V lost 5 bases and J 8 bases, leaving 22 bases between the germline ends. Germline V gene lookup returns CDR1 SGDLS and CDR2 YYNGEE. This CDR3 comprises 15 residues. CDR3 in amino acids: CASSYSSPKAGGYTF. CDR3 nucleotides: TGTGCCAGCAGTTATTCGTCCCCTAAAGCTGGCGGCTACACCTTC.

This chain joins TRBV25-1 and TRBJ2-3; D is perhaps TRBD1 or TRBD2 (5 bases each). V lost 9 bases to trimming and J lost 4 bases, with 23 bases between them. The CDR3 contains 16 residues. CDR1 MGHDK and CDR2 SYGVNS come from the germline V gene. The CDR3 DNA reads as TGTGCCAGACGAGTTATTGGGGGAGTTGGGCCAGATACGCAGTATTTT. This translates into CARRVIGGVGPDTQYF.

The chain's CDR3 is CASSQSMWETQYF. The CDR3 DNA sequence: TGCGCCAGCAGCCAAAGCATGTGGGAGACCCAGTACTTC. The chain combines TRBV4-3 with TRBJ2-5, with unresolved D. The CDR3 has 13 residues. The germline V gene has CDR1 LGHNA and CDR2 YSLEER. Trimming took 2 bases from V and 5 from J, leaving 9 bases between them.

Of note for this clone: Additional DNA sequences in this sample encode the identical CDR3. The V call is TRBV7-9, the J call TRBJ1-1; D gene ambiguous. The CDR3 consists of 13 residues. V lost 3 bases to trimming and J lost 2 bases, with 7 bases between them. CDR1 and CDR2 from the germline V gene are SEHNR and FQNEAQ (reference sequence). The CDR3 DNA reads TGTGCCAGCAGCTTCGGGCTTAACACTGAAGCTTTCTTT. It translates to CASSFGLNTEAFF.

CDR3 region: CASSSSSSPETQYF. CDR3 bases: TGTGCCAGCAGCTCCTCTTCCAGCCCAGAGACCCAGTACTTC. The chain is built from TRBV7-8 and TRBJ2-5, with unresolved D. CDR3 length: 14 amino acids. V shed 4 bases and J shed 4 bases, with 13 bases lying between them. Germline V gives CDR1 SGHVS, CDR2 FQNEAQ.

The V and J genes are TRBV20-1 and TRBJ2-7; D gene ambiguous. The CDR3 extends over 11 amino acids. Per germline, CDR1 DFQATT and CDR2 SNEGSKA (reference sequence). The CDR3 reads CRGVRNYEQYF. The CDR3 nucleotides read TGCAGGGGCGTGCGTAACTACGAGCAGTACTTC.

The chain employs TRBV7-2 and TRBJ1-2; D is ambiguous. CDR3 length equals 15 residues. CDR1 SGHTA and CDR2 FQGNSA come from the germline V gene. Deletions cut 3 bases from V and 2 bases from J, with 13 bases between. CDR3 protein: CASSLTVEANYGYTF. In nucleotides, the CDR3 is TGTGCCAGCAGCTTGACGGTAGAGGCGAACTATGGCTACACCTTC.

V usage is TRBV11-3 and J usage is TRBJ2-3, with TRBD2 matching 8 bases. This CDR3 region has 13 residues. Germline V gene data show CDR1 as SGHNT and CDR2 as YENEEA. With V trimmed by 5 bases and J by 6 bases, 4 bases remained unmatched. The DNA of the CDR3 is TGTGCCAGCAGCGTCGGGGGGGCCGATACGCAGTATTTT. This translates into CASSVGGADTQYF.

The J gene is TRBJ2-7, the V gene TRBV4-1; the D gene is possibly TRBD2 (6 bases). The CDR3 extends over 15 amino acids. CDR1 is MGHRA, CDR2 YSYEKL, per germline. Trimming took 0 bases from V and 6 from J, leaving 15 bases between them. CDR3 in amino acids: CASSQDAGLAIEQYF. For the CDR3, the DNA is TGCGCCAGCAGCCAAGACGCAGGGCTAGCGATCGAGCAGTACTTC.

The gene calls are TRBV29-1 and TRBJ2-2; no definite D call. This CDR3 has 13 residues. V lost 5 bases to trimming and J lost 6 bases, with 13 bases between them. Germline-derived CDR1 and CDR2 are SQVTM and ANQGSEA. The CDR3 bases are TGCAGCGTTTTTGCGCCCGGCTCCGGGGAGCTGTTTTTT. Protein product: CSVFAPGSGELFF.